This T cell receptor (beta chain) stems from a study of vaccination and CD4 T cells after COVID-19. The study, taken as a whole, reports: Median SARS-CoV-2-reactive clonotype numbers went up from roughly 19 to 38, but not significantly.

Treatment denoted: approximately 11-day PBMC culture with coronavirus spike peptide pools or control peptides (ViraFEST assay). The unexposed donor provided CD4+ T cells, which were taken before the COVID-19 pandemic (2011-2018). Under the ViraFEST approach, antigen-specific T cells were expanded with peptide pools and TCRs subsequently sequenced. Details on this clonotype: What it binds is unknown.

CDR3 length equals 13 residues. Per the germline V gene, CDR1 is MNHEY and CDR2 is SMNVEV (reference sequence). Trimming cost V 4 bases and J 4 bases, with 10 bases left between them. The Oncomine TCR Beta short-read assay was applied to DNA of cultured CD4+ T cells. TCRdb passed the PCR reads through MiXCR, listing each CDR3 protein once. Among about 7,000 distinct CDR3 sequences listed, approximately 33% were seen once. This clonotype was obtained from a human donor in good health. Source material: CD4+ T cells from blood, cultured in vitro. The chain links TRBV27 to TRBJ1-2; the D is unclear. CDR3 region: CASSSTEGYGYTF. As DNA, the CDR3 is TGTGCCAGCAGTTCGACGGAGGGCTATGGCTACACCTTC.